A selection of T cell receptor beta chains follows, all from one sample in a study of blood T cell repertoires in COVID-19. Using immunoSEQ multiplex PCR, the repertoire was profiled, and TCRdb retains in-frame clones only, with some absent. The table shows about 180,000 clones, with about four fifths occurring only once. The specimen sequenced was peripheral blood. The origin of the receptors is a man between 65 and 79 years old with active or convalescent COVID-19. Both conserved end residues are part of each CDR3. D genes are given only for firm matches. Rows may omit the clone size; those that give it use once, few, many or a size class.

j_call clone_size d_call v_call cdr3_nt cdr3_aa
TRBJ1-1 . . TRBV6-2/TRBV6-3 TGTGCCAGCAGTTTCAGCACGGGACAAAAAGCTTTCTTT CASSFSTGQKAFF
TRBJ2-5 . TRBD1 TRBV6-5 TGTGCCAGCACCAGAACAGGGGGTGTCGGAGAGACCCAGTACTTC CASTRTGGVGETQYF
TRBJ2-7 . TRBD1 TRBV14 TGTGCCAGCAGCCAATTTGGGACAGGGGACGAGCAGTACTTC CASSQFGTGDEQYF
TRBJ1-2 . . TRBV4-3 TGCGCCAGCAGCCAAGCCCCAGGGTTGGGTTATGGCTACACCTTC CASSQAPGLGYGYTF
TRBJ1-1 few . TRBV7-9 TGTGCCAGCAGCCGAACCGGGGGTGAAGCTTTCTTT CASSRTGGEAFF
TRBJ1-5 few . TRBV19 TGTGCCAGTAGTATCCGGCAGGGTGGGGATGGCAATCAGCCCCAGCATTTT CASSIRQGGDGNQPQHF
TRBJ2-2 . TRBD1 TRBV19 TGTGCCAGCCAAGACAGGGGGCTTACCGGGGAGCTGTTTTTT CASQDRGLTGELFF
TRBJ1-1 . . TRBV6-5 TGTGCCAGCAGCCTGGTAGAGTCCACTGAAGCTTTCTTT CASSLVESTEAFF
TRBJ2-7 once . TRBV6-2/TRBV6-3 TGTGCCAGCAGCGGACTGAACAAACCCTCCTACGAGCAGTACTTC CASSGLNKPSYEQYF
TRBJ2-7 . TRBD1 TRBV18 TGTGCCAGCTCACCACCACTTGGACAGGGGGTCTACGAGCAGTACTTC CASSPPLGQGVYEQYF
TRBJ2-5 . TRBD2 TRBV7-2 TGTGCCAGCAGCTTAGTCCTAGCGGGGGGGCAAGAGACCCAGTACTTC CASSLVLAGGQETQYF
TRBJ1-5 . . TRBV6-6 TGTGCCAGCAGCTATTGGGAGGATAGCAATCAGCCCCAGCATTTT CASSYWEDSNQPQHF
TRBJ2-3 . . TRBV3-1/TRBV3-2 TGTGCCAGCAGCCAAGCAGGGAGCACAGATACGCAGTATTTT CASSQAGSTDTQYF
TRBJ1-1 . TRBD1 TRBV3-1/TRBV3-2 TGTGCCAGCAGCCCACCTGATAGAGGGGGCGCATGGACTGAAGCTTTCTTT CASSPPDRGGAWTEAFF
TRBJ1-2 . TRBD1 TRBV5-1 TGCGCCAGCAGCTTAACAGGGGATTATGGCTACACCTTC CASSLTGDYGYTF
TRBJ2-5 . . TRBV12-3/TRBV12-4 TGTGCCAGCAGCCTCACCAGGGTCCAGTACTTC CASSLTRVQYF
TRBJ2-1 . . TRBV5-1 TGCGCCAGCAGCCCGGACAGACCTAGCAATTACGAGCCGTTCTTC CASSPDRPSNYEPFF
TRBJ2-7 few . TRBV10-3 TGTGCCATCAGTTCCAGGGGCTACGAGCAGTACTTC CAISSRGYEQYF
TRBJ1-5 . . TRBV10-2 TGCGCCAGCAGTGAGGCGGTCCTCAATCAGCCCCAGCATTTT CASSEAVLNQPQHF
TRBJ1-1 . TRBD1 TRBV5-1 TGCGCCAGCAGCTGGACAGGGCTGGGCACTGAAGCTTTCTTT CASSWTGLGTEAFF
TRBJ1-6 . . TRBV9 TGTGCCAGCAGCGTCTCGTGGAGGGAGGGCTCACCCCTCCACTTT CASSVSWREGSPLHF
TRBJ1-2 . TRBD1 TRBV9 TGTGCCAGCAGCGATCTCAGGACAGGGGAGGCCTATGGCTACACCTTC CASSDLRTGEAYGYTF
TRBJ2-3 . TRBD2 TRBV5-1 TGCGCCAGCAGCCCTAGGGCAGCGGGGGGCTCAGATACGCAGTATTTT CASSPRAAGGSDTQYF
TRBJ2-7 . TRBD1 TRBV6-5 TGTGCCAGCAGTCCGGACAGGAGCTCCTACGAGCAGTACTTC CASSPDRSSYEQYF
TRBJ1-3 . TRBD1 TRBV3-1/TRBV3-2 TGTGCCAGCAGCCACACAGGGGACGGAAACACCATATATTTT CASSHTGDGNTIYF
TRBJ2-1 . TRBD2 TRBV4-1 TGCGCCAGCAGCCAAGTATACGAAACTAGCGGGAGGGTATACAATGAGCAGTTCTTC CASSQVYETSGRVYNEQFF
TRBJ2-7 few . TRBV12-1 TGTGCCAGCAGCTCACCCGGAGGAAAGGAATCCTACGAGCAGTACTTC CASSSPGGKESYEQYF
TRBJ1-2 . . TRBV4-2 TGTGCCAGCAGCCAAGATTTCCCCAGGGATTATGGCTACACCTTC CASSQDFPRDYGYTF
TRBJ1-2 . . TRBV6-1 TGTGCCAGCAGTGAAGGGAGGGGCCTCAACTATGGCTACACCTTC CASSEGRGLNYGYTF
TRBJ2-3 . . TRBV6-2/TRBV6-3 TGTGCCAGCAGTTACTCCCCGGAGGGGGGGACAGATACGCAGTATTTT CASSYSPEGGTDTQYF
TRBJ1-2 . TRBD1 TRBV14 TGTGCCAGCAGCCAAGATCTCGGACAGGGTCTGTGGGGCTACACCTTC CASSQDLGQGLWGYTF
TRBJ2-3 . . TRBV9 TGTGCCAGCAGCTCTAGCCGTCCCACAGATACGCAGTATTTT CASSSSRPTDTQYF
TRBJ2-7 many . TRBV7-4 TGTGCCAGCCGAGGGGGAGCAACCTACGAGCAGTACTTC CASRGGATYEQYF
TRBJ2-2 few . TRBV11-2 TGTGCCAGCAGCTTATCCAGGGCAGCGACCGGGGAGCTGTTTTTT CASSLSRAATGELFF
TRBJ1-4 . . TRBV5-5 TGTGCCAGCAGCTTGTCGTTTAGTAATGAAAAACTGTTTTTT CASSLSFSNEKLFF
TRBJ1-4 many . TRBV5-1 TGCGCCAGCAGCGGGGGGGCGGCAACTAATGAAAAACTGTTTTTT CASSGGAATNEKLFF
TRBJ1-3 . . TRBV18 TGTGCCAGCTCCGAAGCGAGCTCTGGAAACACCATATATTTT CASSEASSGNTIYF
TRBJ1-2 . TRBD1 TRBV4-3 TGCGCCAGCAGCCCGGGACAGGGTGTCTATGGCTACACCTTC CASSPGQGVYGYTF
TRBJ2-7 . . TRBV5-1 TGCGCCAGCAGCCAGGGCGGGGCCTACGAGCAGTACTTC CASSQGGAYEQYF
TRBJ1-2 . . TRBV4-3 TGCGCCAGCAGCCAGGACAGACGTCTGAACTATGGCTACACCTTC CASSQDRRLNYGYTF
TRBJ1-2 . . TRBV9 TGTGCCAGCAGCGTAGGGCTGGATGGCTACACCTTC CASSVGLDGYTF
TRBJ2-1 . TRBD2 TRBV5-1 TGCGCCAGCAGCGTCCAAGCGGGAGGGCCGAGAGATGAGCAGTTCTTC CASSVQAGGPRDEQFF
TRBJ1-4 . . TRBV18 TGTGCCAGCTCGCGCGCAAGTACTAATGAAAAACTGTTTTTT CASSRASTNEKLFF